The present T cell receptor beta chain was sequenced within a study of T cell responses to AZD1222 COVID-19 vaccine. On the study more broadly: The analysis combined second doses at about 4 or about 12 weeks.

Clones were sequenced by immunoSEQ multiplex PCR, and TCRdb holds only the in-frame ones, with some missing. The sample lists under 150,000 clones; under 95% were seen once. This clone was recorded once. No antigen is known for it. Study-level points and caveats: Baseline seropositivity occurred in only a handful of AZD1222 recipients. In all cases, repertoires were sampled only after the peak T cell response. The donor cohort was predominantly white British with a female majority, and clonal diversity may have been underestimated.

J gave up 1 base and V 5 bases, and 8 bases lay outside the gene matches. This CDR3 is 15 amino acids long. From germline, CDR1 is SGHKS and CDR2 YYEKEE (reference sequence). This rearrangement joins TRBV5-5 to TRBJ1-1; 7 bases match TRBD1. The receptor comes from an adult in good health. This specimen consisted of peripheral blood, obtained on day 0 of AZD1222 vaccination. The CDR3 sequence: CASRDEGQANTEAFF. CDR3 in DNA: TGTGCCAGCAGAGACGAAGGACAGGCGAACACTGAAGCTTTCTTT. The full variable domain, its missing parts supplied by reference TRBV5-5 and TRBJ1-1, is DAGVTQSPTHLIKTRGQQVTLRCSPISGHKSVSWYQQVLGQGPQFIFQYYEKEERGRGNFPDRFSARQFPNYSSELNVNALLLGDSALYLCASRDEGQANTEAFFGQGTRLTVV.